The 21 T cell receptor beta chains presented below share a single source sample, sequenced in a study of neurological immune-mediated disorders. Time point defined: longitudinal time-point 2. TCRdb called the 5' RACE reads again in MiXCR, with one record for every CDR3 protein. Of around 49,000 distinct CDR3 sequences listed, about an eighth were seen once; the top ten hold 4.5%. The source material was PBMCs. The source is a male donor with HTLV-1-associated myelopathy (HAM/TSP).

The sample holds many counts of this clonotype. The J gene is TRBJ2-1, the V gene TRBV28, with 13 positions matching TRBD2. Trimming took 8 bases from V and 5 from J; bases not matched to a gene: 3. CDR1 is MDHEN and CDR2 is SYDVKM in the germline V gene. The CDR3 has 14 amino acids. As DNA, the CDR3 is TGTGCCAGCTCGACTAGCGGGGGGAACAATGAGCAGTTCTTC. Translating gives CASSTSGGNNEQFF.

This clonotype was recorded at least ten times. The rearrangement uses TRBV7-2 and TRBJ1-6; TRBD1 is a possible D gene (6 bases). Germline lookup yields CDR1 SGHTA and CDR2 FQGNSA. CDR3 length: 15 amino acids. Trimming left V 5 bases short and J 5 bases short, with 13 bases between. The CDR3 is CASSIGQLDNSPLHF. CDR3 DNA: TGTGCCAGCAGCATCGGACAGCTAGATAATTCACCCCTCCACTTT.

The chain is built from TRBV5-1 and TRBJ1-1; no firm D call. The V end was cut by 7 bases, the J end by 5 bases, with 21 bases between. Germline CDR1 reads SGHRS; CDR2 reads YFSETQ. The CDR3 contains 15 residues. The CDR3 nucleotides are TGCGCCAGCGCTTCCCAACAAGTGGGCGGAACTGAAGCTTTCTTT. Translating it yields CASASQQVGGTEAFF.

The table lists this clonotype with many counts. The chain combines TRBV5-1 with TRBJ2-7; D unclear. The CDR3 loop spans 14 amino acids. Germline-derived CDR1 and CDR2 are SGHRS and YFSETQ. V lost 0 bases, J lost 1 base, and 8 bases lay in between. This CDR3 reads CASSLGPGSYEQYF. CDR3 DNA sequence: TGCGCCAGCAGCTTGGGACCCGGATCCTACGAGCAGTACTTC.

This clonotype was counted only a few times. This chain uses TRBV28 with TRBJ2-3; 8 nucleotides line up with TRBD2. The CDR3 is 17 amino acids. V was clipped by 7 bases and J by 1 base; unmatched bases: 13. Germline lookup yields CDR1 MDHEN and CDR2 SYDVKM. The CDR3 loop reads CASTEAWGRGGTDTQYF. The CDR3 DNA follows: TGTGCCAGCACTGAAGCCTGGGGGCGGGGGGGCACAGATACGCAGTATTTT.

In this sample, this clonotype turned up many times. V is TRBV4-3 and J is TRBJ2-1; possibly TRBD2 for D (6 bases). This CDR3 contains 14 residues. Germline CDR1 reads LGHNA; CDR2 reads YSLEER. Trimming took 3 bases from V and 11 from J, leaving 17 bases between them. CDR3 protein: CASSQETRGEKQFF. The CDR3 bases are TGCGCCAGCAGCCAGGAGACTAGAGGGGAGAAGCAGTTCTTC.

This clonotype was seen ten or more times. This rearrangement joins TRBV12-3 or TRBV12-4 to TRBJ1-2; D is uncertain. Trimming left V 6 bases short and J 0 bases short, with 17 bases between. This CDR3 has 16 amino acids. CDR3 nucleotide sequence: TGTGCCAGCAGCCCTCGACACGGCTCTACTAACTATGGCTACACCTTC. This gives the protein CASSPRHGSTNYGYTF.

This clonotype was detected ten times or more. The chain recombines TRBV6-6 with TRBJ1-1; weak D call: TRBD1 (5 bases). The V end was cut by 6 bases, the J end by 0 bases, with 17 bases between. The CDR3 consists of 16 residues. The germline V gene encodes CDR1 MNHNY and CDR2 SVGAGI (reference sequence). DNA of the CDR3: TGTGCCAGCAGCCCTCCCAGAAGGGGATTGAACACTGAAGCTTTCTTT. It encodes CASSPPRRGLNTEAFF.

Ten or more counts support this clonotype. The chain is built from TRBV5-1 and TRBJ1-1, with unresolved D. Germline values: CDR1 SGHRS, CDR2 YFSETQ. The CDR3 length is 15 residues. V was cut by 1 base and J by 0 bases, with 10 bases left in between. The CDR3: CASSLSSEMNTEAFF. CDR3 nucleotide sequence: TGCGCCAGCAGCTTGAGTTCCGAGATGAACACTGAAGCTTTCTTT. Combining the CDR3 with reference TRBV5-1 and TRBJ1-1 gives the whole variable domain KAGVTQTPRYLIKTRGQQVTLSCSPISGHRSVSWYQQTPGQGLQFLFEYFSETQRNKGNFPGRFSGRQFSNSRSEMNVSTLELGDSALYLCASSLSSEMNTEAFFGQGTRLTVV.

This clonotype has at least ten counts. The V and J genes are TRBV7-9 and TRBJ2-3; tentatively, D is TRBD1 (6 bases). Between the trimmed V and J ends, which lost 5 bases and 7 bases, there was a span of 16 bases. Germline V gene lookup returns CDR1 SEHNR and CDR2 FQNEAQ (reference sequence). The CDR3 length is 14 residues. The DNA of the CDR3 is TGTGCCAGCAGCACGACGACTCAGGGGTATACGCAGTATTTT. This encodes CASSTTTQGYTQYF.

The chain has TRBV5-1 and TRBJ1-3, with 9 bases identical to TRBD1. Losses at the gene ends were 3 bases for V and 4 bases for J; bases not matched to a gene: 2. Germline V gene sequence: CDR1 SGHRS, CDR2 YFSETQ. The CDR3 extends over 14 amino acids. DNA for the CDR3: TGCGCCAGCAGCTCCGGGACAGGGGGAAACACCATATATTTT. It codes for CASSSGTGGNTIYF.

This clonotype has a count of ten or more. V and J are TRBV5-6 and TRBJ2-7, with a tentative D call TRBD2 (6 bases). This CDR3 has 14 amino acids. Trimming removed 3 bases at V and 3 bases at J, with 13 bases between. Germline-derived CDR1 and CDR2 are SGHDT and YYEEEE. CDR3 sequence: CASSSLRGDYEQYF. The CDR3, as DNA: TGTGCCAGCAGCTCCCTTCGCGGGGACTACGAGCAGTACTTC.

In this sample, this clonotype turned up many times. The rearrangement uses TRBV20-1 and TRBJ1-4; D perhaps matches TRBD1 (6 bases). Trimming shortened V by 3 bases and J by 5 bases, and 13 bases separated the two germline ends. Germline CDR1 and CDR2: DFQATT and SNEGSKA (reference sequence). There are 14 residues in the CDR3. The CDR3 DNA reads TGCAGTGCTAGGCCACCTGGACAGAATGAAAAACTGTTTTTT. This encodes CSARPPGQNEKLFF.

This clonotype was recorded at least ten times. CDR3 residues: CASKQGVNSPLHF. CDR3 DNA: TGTGCCAGCAAACAGGGGGTCAATTCACCCCTCCACTTT. The V call is TRBV7-3, the J call TRBJ1-6, with 8 bases that match TRBD1. CDR3 length equals 13 residues. The germline V gene encodes CDR1 SGHTA and CDR2 FQGTGA. V trimming: 7 bases; J trimming: 7 bases; junction bases outside the gene matches: 3.

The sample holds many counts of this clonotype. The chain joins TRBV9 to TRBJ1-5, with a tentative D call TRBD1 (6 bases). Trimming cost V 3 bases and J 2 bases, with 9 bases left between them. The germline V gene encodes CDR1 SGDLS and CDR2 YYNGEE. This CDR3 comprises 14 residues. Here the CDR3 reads CASSGGGGNQPQHF. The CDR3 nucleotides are TGTGCCAGCAGCGGAGGGGGGGGCAATCAGCCCCAGCATTTT.

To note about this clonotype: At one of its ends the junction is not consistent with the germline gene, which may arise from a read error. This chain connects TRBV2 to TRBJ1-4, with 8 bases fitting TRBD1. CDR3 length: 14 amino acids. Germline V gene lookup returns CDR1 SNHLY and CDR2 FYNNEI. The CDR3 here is CASSVDRGAEKLYF. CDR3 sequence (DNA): TGTGCCAGCAGTGTCGACAGGGGAGCTGAAAAACTGTATTTT.

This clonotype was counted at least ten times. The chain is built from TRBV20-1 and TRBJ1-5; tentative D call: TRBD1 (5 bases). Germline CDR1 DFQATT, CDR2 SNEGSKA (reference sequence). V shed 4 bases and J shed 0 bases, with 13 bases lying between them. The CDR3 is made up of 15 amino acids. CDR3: CSAKVGGDSNQPQHF. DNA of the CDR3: TGCAGTGCTAAAGTCGGGGGGGATAGCAATCAGCCCCAGCATTTT.

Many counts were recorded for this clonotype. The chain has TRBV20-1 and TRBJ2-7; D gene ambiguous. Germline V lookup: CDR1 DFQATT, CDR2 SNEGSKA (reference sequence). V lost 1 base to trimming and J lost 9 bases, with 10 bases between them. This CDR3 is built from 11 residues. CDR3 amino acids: CSARVLHGQYF. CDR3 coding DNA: TGCAGTGCTAGAGTATTGCACGGGCAGTACTTC.

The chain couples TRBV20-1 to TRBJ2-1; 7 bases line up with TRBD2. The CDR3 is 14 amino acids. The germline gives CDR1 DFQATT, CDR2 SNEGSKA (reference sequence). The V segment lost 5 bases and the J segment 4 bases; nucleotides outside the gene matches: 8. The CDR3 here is CSASSSGAYNEQFF. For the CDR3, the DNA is TGCAGTGCTTCCTCGAGCGGGGCGTACAATGAGCAGTTCTTC.

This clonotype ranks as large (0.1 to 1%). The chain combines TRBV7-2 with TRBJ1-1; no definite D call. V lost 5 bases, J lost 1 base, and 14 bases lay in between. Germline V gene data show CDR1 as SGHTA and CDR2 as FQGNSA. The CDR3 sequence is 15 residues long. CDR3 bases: TGTGCCAGCAGCCCGTCGGGAGGGCAGAACACTGAAGCTTTCTTT. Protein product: CASSPSGGQNTEAFF.

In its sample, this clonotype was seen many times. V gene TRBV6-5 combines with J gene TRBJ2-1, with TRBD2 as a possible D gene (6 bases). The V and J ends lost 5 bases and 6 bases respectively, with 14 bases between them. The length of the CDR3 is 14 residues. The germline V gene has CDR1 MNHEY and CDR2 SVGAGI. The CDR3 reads CASSQPGVRNEQFF. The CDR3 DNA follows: TGTGCCAGCAGTCAACCGGGGGTGCGCAATGAGCAGTTCTTC.